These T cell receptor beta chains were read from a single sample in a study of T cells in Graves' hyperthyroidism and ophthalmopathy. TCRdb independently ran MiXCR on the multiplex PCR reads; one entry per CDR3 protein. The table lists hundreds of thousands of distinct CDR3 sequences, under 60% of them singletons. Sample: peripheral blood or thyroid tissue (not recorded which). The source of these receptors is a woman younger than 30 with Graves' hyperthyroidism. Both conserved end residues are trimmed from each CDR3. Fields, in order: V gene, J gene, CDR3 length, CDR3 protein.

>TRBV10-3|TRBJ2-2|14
ASSGGGTPNTGELF
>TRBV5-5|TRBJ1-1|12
ASRKTGSNTEAF
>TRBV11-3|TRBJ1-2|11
ASSEDRAFGYT
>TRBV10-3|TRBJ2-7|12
ASSHAPGAYEQY
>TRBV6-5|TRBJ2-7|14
ASSSGTSGRKYEQY
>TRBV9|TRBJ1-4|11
ASSALTGGKLF
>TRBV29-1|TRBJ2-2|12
SVESSSGTGELF
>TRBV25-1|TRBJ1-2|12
ASRYTGPSGGYT
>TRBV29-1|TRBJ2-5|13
SVEGQGLGWETQY
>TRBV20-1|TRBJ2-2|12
SASTSGRAGELF
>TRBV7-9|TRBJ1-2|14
ASSQKDRAEDYGYT
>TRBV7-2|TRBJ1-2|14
ASSLARTGINYGYT
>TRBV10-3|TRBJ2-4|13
AISPQAEAKNIQY
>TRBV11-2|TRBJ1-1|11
ASSPRAFTEAF
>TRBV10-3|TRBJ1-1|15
AISEPTSGRGNTEAF
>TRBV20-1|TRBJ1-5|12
SAREDKGNQPQH
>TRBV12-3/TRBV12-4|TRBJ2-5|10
ASTHRAETQY
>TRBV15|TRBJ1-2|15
ATTRPGTPEINYGYT
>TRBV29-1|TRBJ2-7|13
SVEGSSGHSYEQY
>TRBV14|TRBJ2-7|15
ASSQKVRSRAHYEQY
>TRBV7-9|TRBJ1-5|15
ASSHSTGTGGNQPQH
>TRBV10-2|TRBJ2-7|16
ASSAGPTPGHSSYEQY
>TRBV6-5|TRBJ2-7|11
ASSYGDSYEQY
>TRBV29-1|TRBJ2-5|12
SVSGLAGQETQY